This TCR beta chain emerged from a study of blood T cells in healthy people across ages. Trimming removed 5 bases at V and 1 base at J, with 7 bases between. Germline V gene data show CDR1 as DFQATT and CDR2 as SNEGSKA (reference sequence). The CDR3 has 12 amino acids. Then a second PCR, running about 6 to 11 cycles, was carried out with a sample-barcoded 5' primer and a J-beta primer mix. Every molecule of cDNA carried a tag from a template-switch adaptor with 12 random nucleotides. All samples yielded 2.5 million or more CDR3-containing paired-end reads. TCRdb fed the 5' RACE reads into MiXCR, producing one record per CDR3 protein. The data show about 970,000 distinct CDR3 sequences, roughly 51% seen once. In this sample, this clonotype turned up a few times. Donors were systemically healthy Caucasian individuals from Russia aged roughly 6 to 100 years.

The sequencing sample was made of blood. This chain links TRBV20-1 with TRBJ2-3; D uncertain. This clonotype originated in a woman aged 60 to 75 in good health. In nucleotides, the CDR3 is TGCAGTGCTGAATTGGGCACAGATACGCAGTATTTT. Encoded protein: CSAELGTDTQYF.